Shown below are 4 T cell receptor beta chains from a single sample sequenced in a study of metastatic and nonmetastatic thyroid tumors. TCRdb re-called the PCR reads with MiXCR. The sample has about 69,000 clones, 12% to 15% seen once. None of the patients had undergone any treatment ahead of thyroid surgery. Material: blood. The receptors were sampled from a male donor with papillary thyroid cancer or a benign thyroid nodule (not recorded which). Some clones in this sample may be carry-over from other donors' samples.

This clone appeared a few times. V and J are TRBV28 and TRBJ2-7, with 7 nucleotides matching TRBD1. This CDR3 contains 14 residues. Trimming at V came to 6 bases and at J to 3 bases, leaving 8 bases not matched to a gene. The germline CDR1 and CDR2 sequences are MDHEN and SYDVKM. The CDR3 nucleotides read TGTGCCAGCAGCTGGGGACAGTGCTTCTACGAGCAGTACTTC. Translated, it gives CASSWGQCFYEQYF.

This clone was recorded many times. The chain combines TRBV28 with TRBJ2-2; D is uncertain. Germline-derived CDR1 and CDR2 are MDHEN and SYDVKM. This CDR3 spans 13 amino acids. Trimming removed 3 bases from V and 5 bases from J, with 7 bases in between. For the CDR3, the DNA is TGTGCCAGCAGTTTTGAAGAGACCGGGGAGCTGTTTTTT. This sequence encodes CASSFEETGELFF.

This clone was recorded many times. This chain connects TRBV10-2 to TRBJ2-2; 7 nucleotides line up with TRBD2. The ends lost 4 bases at V and 1 base at J; junction bases unmatched: 3. CDR3 size: 15 residues. Per germline, CDR1 WSHSY and CDR2 SAAADI. The CDR3 DNA reads as TGCGCCAGCAGTGGACTAGCTGAGAACACCGGGGAGCTGTTTTTT. Protein sequence: CASSGLAENTGELFF.

A note on this clone: This could be a read error, since a much larger clone is one nucleotide away. The identical CDR3 is also encoded by other nucleotide sequences in the sample. The chain carries TRBV6-1 and TRBJ1-4, with a tentative D call TRBD1 (5 bases). The CDR3 is 14 amino acids. Germline-derived CDR1 and CDR2 are MNHNS and SASEGT. For the CDR3, the DNA is TGTGCCAGCAACCCAGGGAGCTCTAATGAAAAACTGTTCTTT. Its translation: CASNPGSSNEKLFF.